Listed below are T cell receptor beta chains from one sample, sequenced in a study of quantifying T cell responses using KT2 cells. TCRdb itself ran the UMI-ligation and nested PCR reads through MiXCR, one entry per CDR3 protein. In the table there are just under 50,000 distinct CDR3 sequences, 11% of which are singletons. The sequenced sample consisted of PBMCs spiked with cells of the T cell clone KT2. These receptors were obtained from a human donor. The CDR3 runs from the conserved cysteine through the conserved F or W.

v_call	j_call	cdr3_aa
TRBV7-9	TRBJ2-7	CASSPGSAGSYEQYF
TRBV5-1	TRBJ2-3	CASSPLAGGPVDTQYF
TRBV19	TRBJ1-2	CASSQRTGYGYTF
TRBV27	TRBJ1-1	CASTPGRRMSEAFF
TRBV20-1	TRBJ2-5	CSAGIQGLGETQYF
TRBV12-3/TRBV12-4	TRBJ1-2	CASRGTGEGYTF
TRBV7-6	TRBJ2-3	CASSPGASGRVADTQYF
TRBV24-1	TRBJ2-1	CATSDLLGEQFF
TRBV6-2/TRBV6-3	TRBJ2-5	CASSLNGLTQYF
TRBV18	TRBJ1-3	CASSREKTANSGNTIYF
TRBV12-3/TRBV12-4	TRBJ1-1	CASSFSGMNTEAFF
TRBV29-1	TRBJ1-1	CSVDISGVDTEAFF
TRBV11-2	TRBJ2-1	CASSPRRAYNEQFF
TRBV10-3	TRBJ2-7	CAISELAGELSYEQYF
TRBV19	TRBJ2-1	CASSIDRDRVYNEQFF
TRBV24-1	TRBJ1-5	CATRSGQSNQPQHF
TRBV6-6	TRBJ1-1	CASSSHQGATEAFF
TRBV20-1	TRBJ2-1	CSARLGGEAGLLFF
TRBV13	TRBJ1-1	CASSSDGVNTEAFF
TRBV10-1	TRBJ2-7	CASSESGSGEQYF
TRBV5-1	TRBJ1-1	CASSPGSANTEAFF
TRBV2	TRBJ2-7	CASSGQWSSYEQYF
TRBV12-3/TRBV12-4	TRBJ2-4	CASSSLLAKNIQYF
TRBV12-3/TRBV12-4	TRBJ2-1	CASSLTVSSYNEQFF
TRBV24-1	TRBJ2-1	CATSDPNREGRSYEQFF
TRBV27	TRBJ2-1	CASSLGQQSRYNEQFF
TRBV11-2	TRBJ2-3	CASSLGPGLVISDTQYF
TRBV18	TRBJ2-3	CASSRETDTQYF
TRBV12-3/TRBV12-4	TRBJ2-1	CASSRTSVPNEQFF
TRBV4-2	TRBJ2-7	CASSQDPRGSYEQYF
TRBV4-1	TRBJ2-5	CASSQPGAPETQYF
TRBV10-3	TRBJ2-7	CAISESMLGPRGYF
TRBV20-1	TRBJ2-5	CSATGRDETQYF
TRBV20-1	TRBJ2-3	CSARAHKRGITDTQYF
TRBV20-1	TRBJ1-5	CSASLGQAYSNQPQHF
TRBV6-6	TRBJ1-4	CASTQRRTNEKLFF